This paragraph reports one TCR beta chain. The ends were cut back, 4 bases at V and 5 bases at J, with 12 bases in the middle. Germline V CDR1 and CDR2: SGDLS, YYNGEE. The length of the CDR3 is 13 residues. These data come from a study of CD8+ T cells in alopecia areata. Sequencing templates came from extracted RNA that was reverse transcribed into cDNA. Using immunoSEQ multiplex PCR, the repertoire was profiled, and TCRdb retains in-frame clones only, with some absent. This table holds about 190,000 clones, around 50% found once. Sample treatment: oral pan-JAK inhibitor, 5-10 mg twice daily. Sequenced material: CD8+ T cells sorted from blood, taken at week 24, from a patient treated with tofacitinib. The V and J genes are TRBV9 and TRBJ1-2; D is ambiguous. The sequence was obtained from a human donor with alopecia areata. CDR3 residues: CASSIGAGYGYTF. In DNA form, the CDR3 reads TGTGCCAGCAGCATAGGAGCAGGATATGGCTACACCTTC.